A single TCR beta chain is shown here with its context. V lost 3 bases to trimming and J lost 3 bases, with 18 bases between them. The CDR3 covers 17 residues. The germline gives CDR1 SGHRS, CDR2 YFSETQ. This sample stems from a study of response to subunit inactivated influenza vaccine. Using its own MiXCR run on the RT-PCR reads, TCRdb lists one record per CDR3 protein. The sample carries 500,000 to 700,000 distinct CDR3 sequences, under 25% recorded once. The same sample was also used in a study of T cells expressing NK-cell markers. As that study records: Production of TCR beta cDNA relied on 5'RACE template switching with UMIs. According to the study, TCR beta repertoires originated from sorted CD3+CD56+NKG2C+, CD3+CD56+NKG2C- and CD3+CD56-NKG2C+ T cells. Several experiments employed an anti-gamma-delta TCR antibody to confine sorting to alpha-beta TCR T cells. Expanded NKG2C+ T cell clones had unclear HCMV specificity.

This TCR was sampled from a man between 50 and 59 years old who received an inactivated influenza vaccine. Material: CD4+ T cells sorted from PBMCs, obtained about 12 days after vaccination. The genes are TRBV5-1 and TRBJ2-2; D may match TRBD1 or TRBD2 (6 bases each). The CDR3 protein is CASSSPGKGGDTGELFF. CDR3 DNA: TGCGCCAGCAGCTCCCCCGGAAAGGGGGGAGACACCGGGGAGCTGTTTTTT.